This record concerns one T cell receptor (beta chain) sequence. Its antigen is as yet unknown. These data come from a study of shared clonotypes between healthy human individuals. Study results and limitations: Blood was the only sampled material, and tissue repertoires likely differ.

Caucasian adults residing in Nashville, Tennessee made up all the donors. Germline V gene sequence: CDR1 MNHEY, CDR2 SMNVEV (reference sequence). This CDR3 contains 14 residues. The junction had 10 bases not matched to a gene; V was cut back by 7 bases and J by 7 bases. Profiled with immunoSEQ multiplex PCR; TCRdb holds only in-frame clones, not every one. Among 1 million to 1.3 million clones listed, about 80% were seen once. The clonotype comes from a man younger than 35 in good health. Some clones in this sample may be carry-over from other donors' samples. V is TRBV27 and J is TRBJ2-1, with TRBD2 matching 7 bases. The source material was memory CD4+ T cells from PBMCs. Specified subset: CD45RA-negative fraction. CDR3 coding DNA: TGTGCCAGCATCTCAGGAAACGGGGGGAATGAGCAGTTCTTC. Its protein product is CASISGNGGNEQFF.